This TCR beta chain is from a study of blood T cell repertoires in COVID-19. Background on the study: Donors in the United States, Italy and Spain gave samples during acute or convalescent COVID-19. The cDNA or gDNA used as material had been derived from T cells, B-cell-depleted T cells, or PBMCs.

The CDR3 extends over 12 amino acids. V lost 4 bases, J lost 6 bases, and 9 bases lay in between. CDR1 is LGHDT and CDR2 is YNNKEL in the germline V gene (reference sequence). The sample holds a few counts of this clone. Sequenced by immunoSEQ multiplex PCR; TCRdb stores in-frame clones only, minus some. The profile covers a few hundred thousand clones, with under 90% appearing a single time and 0.94% taken by the ten largest. The TCR was taken from a woman in her thirties or forties who had recovered from COVID-19. Sample: peripheral blood. This chain uses TRBV3-1 (or the pseudogene TRBV3-2) with TRBJ2-5; D is unclear. The CDR3 sequence: CASSPAGQTQYF. For the CDR3, the DNA is TGTGCCAGCAGCCCCGCTGGGCAGACCCAGTACTTC.